This T cell receptor beta chain was sequenced for a study of T cells in Graves' hyperthyroidism and ophthalmopathy (dated by TCRdb to the late 2010s). About the investigation overall: Peripheral blood samples were taken at initial diagnosis, before any treatment was given. A discovery cohort of about a hundred patients, about 40 with Graves' ophthalmopathy and approximately 57 with stable Graves' hyperthyroidism, was used to find distinguishing TCR V-J signatures. Prospective prediction of ophthalmopathy was tested in an independent validation cohort consisting of 18 to 20 hyperthyroidism patients and 15 to 17 patients who later progressed to ophthalmopathy. The approximately 100 discovery patients were divided at random into training and test sets in a 7:3 ratio. In about 6 Graves' hyperthyroidism patients, the study also compared T-cell repertoires from thyroid tissue with T-cell repertoires from blood. Following sampling, methimazole starting at 30 mg daily was given to hyperthyroidism patients, and high-dose intravenous methylprednisolone was given to ophthalmopathy patients. According to the paper, TCR Vbeta CDR3 sequencing was carried out on over 130 peripheral blood samples, which came from over 40 ophthalmopathy, around 74 hyperthyroidism and around 17 progressor patients. Here is what the overall study found, with its caveats: During validation, the model predicted progression to ophthalmopathy a median of approximately 6 months ahead of onset, with 60% to 71% sensitivity and 72% to 85% specificity. Blood samples also contained most of the expanded thyroid clonotypes (frequency above 0.001), which suggests that blood repertoires may reflect thyroid immune responses. No statistical method was used to set the sample size in advance, and investigators knew the group allocation. In cross-validation, a model built on a 13 V-J signature told ophthalmopathy apart from stable hyperthyroidism with about 90% sensitivity and 81% to 82% specificity, and in testing the same model reached 80%/75%.

Graves' hyperthyroidism was defined as stable when no progression to ophthalmopathy occurred over 18 months of follow-up. Hyperthyroidism patients were newly diagnosed, had a disease duration of under 2 months, and were aged 18 to 65 years. The study excluded patients with uncontrolled infections, other autoimmune diseases, pregnancy or lactation. Diagnoses were established on the basis of clinical symptoms, serum thyroxine and TRAb, thyroid ultrasound, and orbital computed tomography. Ficoll-Paque density gradient centrifugation was used to isolate PBMCs from approximately 11 ml of fresh peripheral blood. Total RNA was extracted with Trizol reagent, and quality was checked on an Agilent 2100 Bioanalyzer. TCR beta CDR3 regions were amplified from RNA transcripts. The TCR CDR3 was subjected to a first round of RT-PCR using the HTBI primer set and the Qiagen OneStep RT-PCR kit. Libraries were constructed in a second round of multiplex PCR, after which size selection and purification were performed. The libraries were sequenced on an Illumina HiSeq2000 using paired-end 100 bp reads. In the original analysis: SOAPnuke was used to process the raw data, with reads discarded if the reads contained adapters or uncalled bases, had a mean Phred below 15, or lacked an exact constant-primer or identifier match. High-quality paired reads were merged with COPE v1.2.5, and unique nucleotide sequences were defined as clonotypes. MiTCR v1.1 was used to align the clonotypes against IMGT TRBV, TRBD and TRBJ reference segments. Analysis was restricted to V-J combinations with a frequency above 0.0001, which covered roughly 99% of repertoires. A TCS score was defined as the ratio between F50 (clonal expansion) and ExV (chaos), using BLOSUM62-based TCRdist between CDR3 peptides within each V-J. Welch's t-statistics and random forest reduced approximately 520 V-J features to some 14, which were used in a naive Bayes classifier (R e1071). TCRdb trimmed public reads at Q25 via fastp, called clones via MiXCR and kept in-frame beta chains. Merged by CDR3 protein, the rows form single entries marked with the most common genes and DNA. The V and J calls were not made by the authors but by TCRdb's processing. The sample profile shows about 590,000 distinct CDR3 sequences; approximately 14% of them were found once. Around 7.3% of the sample goes to the ten largest clones.

This clonotype was seen repeatedly, ten times or more. The antigen it recognizes is unknown. Nothing much larger sits one base from this clone, and base qualities are not available. The specimen was blood. The TCR comes from a woman in her 30s with Graves' hyperthyroidism.

The nucleotides read TGTGCCAGCAGCCCCGCTAGCGGGAGGTACAATGAGCAGTTCTTC. Its protein product is CASSPASGRYNEQFF. The V and J segments used are TRBV6-1 and TRBJ2-1, with TRBD2 matching 11 junction bases. Ends trimmed: V by 6 bases, J by 4 bases; bases unmatched to a gene: 5. Based on the germline V gene, the CDR1 and CDR2 sequences are MNHNS and SASEGT. The CDR3 contains 15 residues, cysteine and phenylalanine counted. Only the CDR3 region is kept as DNA, spanning 45 bases read in frame from base 1.